Listed here are 19 T cell receptor beta chains from one sample, sequenced in a study of technical replicates of blood from several donors. The data were produced by immunoSEQ multiplex PCR, yet TCRdb's version contains in-frame clones alone and is incomplete. The sample yields 13,000 or so clones, roughly 96% seen once. The material sequenced was PBMCs. These receptors all come from a human donor in good health.

This rearrangement joins TRBV5-1 to TRBJ1-2; 8 bases agree with TRBD1. CDR1 is SGHRS and CDR2 is YFSETQ in the germline V gene. J was trimmed by 4 bases and V by 4 bases; bases with no gene match: 6. The CDR3 is 14 amino acids. The CDR3 DNA reads TGCGCCAGCAGCCTCCCCGGGACAGGCTATGGCTACACCTTC. It is translated as CASSLPGTGYGYTF.

The V and J genes are TRBV30 and TRBJ1-5, with D perhaps matching TRBD1 (5 bases). The germline V gene has CDR1 GTSNPN and CDR2 SVGIG (reference sequence). V lost 5 bases, J lost 2 bases, and 10 bases lay in between. CDR3 size: 13 residues. CDR3 bases: TGTGCCTGGGGACAAGGCGGCAATCAGCCCCAGCATTTT. Amino acid sequence: CAWGQGGNQPQHF.

This sequence joins TRBV6-5 and TRBJ1-2; 7 bases match TRBD1. Per germline, CDR1 MNHEY and CDR2 SVGAGI. With V trimmed by 8 bases and J by 6 bases, 6 bases remained unmatched. This CDR3 is 12 amino acids long. The CDR3 reads CASWTQGHGYTF. In DNA form, the CDR3 reads TGTGCCAGCTGGACACAGGGGCATGGCTACACCTTC.

The chain combines TRBV11-2 with TRBJ2-5, with 8 bases that match TRBD2. Germline values: CDR1 SGHAT, CDR2 FQNNGV. The CDR3 length is 14 residues. Trimming took 3 bases from V and 4 from J; bases not matched to a gene: 4. The CDR3 loop is CASSFGTRGETQYF. CDR3 nucleotide sequence: TGTGCCAGCAGCTTCGGGACTAGGGGAGAGACCCAGTACTTC. Full variable domain (missing parts from reference TRBV11-2 and TRBJ2-5): EAGVAQSPRYKIIEKRQSVAFWCNPISGHATLYWYQQILGQGPKLLIQFQNNGVVDDSQLPKDRFSAERLKGVDSTLKIQPAKLEDSAVYLCASSFGTRGETQYFGPGTRLLVL.

This rearrangement joins TRBV2 to TRBJ2-1, with 9 bases fitting TRBD2. Trimming at V came to 4 bases and at J to 6 bases, leaving 4 bases not matched to a gene. Germline V gene sequence: CDR1 SNHLY, CDR2 FYNNEI. The CDR3 is 14 amino acids. In DNA, the CDR3 is TGTGCCAGCAGTGTGGCTAGCGGGGTCAATGAGCAGTTCTTC. Protein product: CASSVASGVNEQFF.

The rearrangement joins TRBV20-1 to TRBJ2-1, with TRBD1 matching 8 bases. With V trimmed by 5 bases and J by 10 bases, 4 bases remained unmatched. The CDR3 has 11 amino acids. Germline lookup yields CDR1 DFQATT and CDR2 SNEGSKA (reference sequence). Here the CDR3 DNA reads TGCAGTGCTGACAGGGGTCGGGAGCAGTTCTTC. The encoded protein is CSADRGREQFF.

The chain links TRBV6-5 to TRBJ2-2; 7 positions agree with TRBD2. CDR1 and CDR2 (germline): MNHEY, SVGAGI. This CDR3 spans 13 amino acids. The junction had 1 base not matched to a gene; V was cut back by 5 bases and J by 4 bases. The CDR3 DNA follows: TGTGCCAGCAGTCGACTAGCCACCGGGGAGCTGTTTTTT. Its translation: CASSRLATGELFF.

This clone is a singleton in its sample. This rearrangement joins TRBV7-9 to TRBJ2-1, with 11 positions matching TRBD2. CDR3 length: 18 amino acids. CDR1 and CDR2 from the germline V gene are SEHNR and FQNEAQ (reference sequence). V lost 0 bases, J lost 5 bases, and 9 bases stayed unmatched. The CDR3 is CASSLALAGVSYHNEQFF. CDR3 nucleotides: TGTGCCAGCAGCTTAGCACTAGCGGGAGTTAGTTACCACAATGAGCAGTTCTTC.

The chain is built from TRBV7-9 and TRBJ2-1; 7 nucleotides agree with TRBD1. CDR1 and CDR2 (germline): SEHNR, FQNEAQ (reference sequence). J gave up 6 bases and V 3 bases, and 8 bases lay outside the gene matches. This CDR3 has 15 residues. In DNA, the CDR3 is TGTGCCAGCAGCTTCTCCGGGACAGTGACCAATGAGCAGTTCTTC. This codes for CASSFSGTVTNEQFF.

The gene calls are TRBV5-6 and TRBJ2-3; no firm D call. V was clipped by 4 bases and J by 3 bases, with 15 bases between them. CDR1 SGHDT and CDR2 YYEEEE come from the germline V gene. This CDR3 region has 15 residues. The DNA of the CDR3 is TGTGCCAGCAGCCGGGTGTATTTCCGAACAGATACGCAGTATTTT. As protein: CASSRVYFRTDTQYF.

This clone was found once. This chain uses TRBV7-2 with TRBJ2-1, with D tentatively TRBD2 (6 bases). The CDR3 loop spans 17 amino acids. Germline-derived CDR1 and CDR2 are SGHTA and FQGNSA. Trimming cost V 4 bases and J 2 bases, with 18 bases left between them. CDR3 sequence: CASSSETGLLTYNEQFF. CDR3 nucleotide sequence: TGTGCCAGCAGCTCGGAAACGGGACTTCTTACCTACAATGAGCAGTTCTTC.

The chain couples TRBV10-3 to TRBJ1-1, with TRBD1 matching 7 bases. J gave up 6 bases and V 0 bases, and 7 bases lay outside the gene matches. CDR1 is ENHRY and CDR2 is SYGVKD in the germline V gene. The CDR3 runs to 15 residues. CDR3 in DNA: TGTGCCATCAGTGAGTCGAGACAGGGAACAGCTGAAGCTTTCTTT. Translation: CAISESRQGTAEAFF.

The chain joins TRBV6-1 to TRBJ2-1; no firm D call. Trimming cost V 7 bases and J 2 bases, with 9 bases left between them. The CDR3 loop spans 13 amino acids. Germline V CDR1 and CDR2: MNHNS, SASEGT. CDR3 sequence: CASTEQTYNEQFF. As DNA, the CDR3 is TGTGCCAGCACGGAGCAGACCTACAATGAGCAGTTCTTC.

The V call is TRBV7-9, the J call TRBJ1-5; 7 nucleotides match TRBD1. V shed 6 bases and J 7 bases; nucleotides not matched to a gene: 9. Germline lookup yields CDR1 SEHNR and CDR2 FQNEAQ (reference sequence). This CDR3 contains 14 residues. CDR3 nucleotides: TGTGCCAGCAGTTCCAGGGGGGCACAGCAGCCCCAGCATTTT. Translated: CASSSRGAQQPQHF. Full variable domain (outside the CDR3, taken from reference TRBV7-9 and TRBJ1-5): DTGVSQNPRHKITKRGQNVTFRCDPISEHNRLYWYRQTLGQGPEFLTYFQNEAQLEKSRLLSDRFSAERPKGSFSTLEIQRTEQGDSAMYLCASSSRGAQQPQHFGDGTRLSIL.

The V call is TRBV2, the J call TRBJ2-7; D perhaps matches TRBD2 (6 bases). Between the trimmed V and J ends, which lost 7 bases and 4 bases, there was a span of 11 bases. The CDR3 contains 12 residues. Looked up from germline, CDR1 is SNHLY and CDR2 is FYNNEI. CDR3 sequence: CASTGDSYEQYF. CDR3 nucleotide sequence: TGTGCCAGCACGGGGGACTCATACGAGCAGTACTTC.

J is TRBJ1-1 and V is TRBV14; D uncertain. CDR3 length: 15 residues. CDR1 and CDR2 from the germline V gene are SGHDN and FVKESK. Trimming pared 4 bases from V and 4 bases from J, leaving 16 bases between. CDR3 protein: CASSPDYVLATEAFF. The CDR3 coding sequence is TGTGCCAGCAGCCCCGATTACGTCTTGGCCACTGAAGCTTTCTTT.

The chain recombines TRBV9 with TRBJ2-3; 9 bases are a match to TRBD2. J was trimmed by 5 bases and V by 0 bases; bases with no gene match: 4. Germline assignment: CDR1 SGDLS and CDR2 YYNGEE. This CDR3 is 15 amino acids long. The CDR3 is CASSVGLAELDTQYF. CDR3 DNA: TGTGCCAGCAGCGTAGGACTAGCGGAGTTAGATACGCAGTATTTT.

V and J are TRBV7-8 and TRBJ2-5; D is undetermined. The germline V gene has CDR1 SGHVS and CDR2 FQNEAQ. CDR3 length equals 13 residues. V shed 5 bases and J shed 1 base, with 8 bases lying between them. The CDR3 DNA is TGTGCCAGCAGCCCACGGGTCCAAGAGACCCAGTACTTC. As protein: CASSPRVQETQYF. The full variable domain, rest sourced from reference TRBV7-8 and TRBJ2-5, is GAGVSQSPRYKVAKRGQDVALRCDPISGHVSLFWYQQALGQGPEFLTYFQNEAQLDKSGLPSDRFFAERPEGSVSTLKIQRTQQEDSAVYLCASSPRVQETQYFGPGTRLLVL.

Details on this clone: Relative to the germline gene, one junction end is altered; a read error may explain this. V and J are TRBV7-9 and TRBJ1-1, with D possibly matching TRBD1 (6 bases). The CDR3 sequence is 12 residues long. Germline CDR1 and CDR2: SEHNR and FQNEAQ (reference sequence). CDR3 region: CASSSQDRNKYF. The CDR3 nucleotides are TGTGCCAGCAGCTCCCAGGACAGAAACAAATACTTT.